These T cell receptor beta chains were read from a single sample in a study of T cells in Graves' hyperthyroidism and ophthalmopathy. MiXCR, run by TCRdb on the multiplex PCR reads, gives a single entry per CDR3 protein. Seen here are approximately 420,000 distinct CDR3 sequences, roughly an eighth observed once, and the top ten hold approximately 5.8%. Sequenced sample: blood. Source of these receptors: a woman under 30 with Graves' hyperthyroidism. CDR3s include the opening cysteine and the closing phenylalanine or tryptophan. The order of the fields is D gene, V gene, clone size, J gene, CDR3 DNA, CDR3 protein. D genes are given only for firm matches. Expanded clones get a size class; other rows say once, few or many, or leave the size out.

d_call: NA
v_call: TRBV30
clone_size: many
j_call: TRBJ2-3
cdr3_nt: TGTGCCGGGACCGCTAGCACAGATACGCAGTATTTT
cdr3_aa: CAGTASTDTQYF

d_call: TRBD1
v_call: TRBV13
clone_size: few
j_call: TRBJ1-6
cdr3_nt: TGTGCCAGCAGCTCAGGACAGGTCGGATATAATAATTCACCCCTCCACTTT
cdr3_aa: CASSSGQVGYNNSPLHF

d_call: TRBD1
v_call: TRBV7-3
clone_size: few
j_call: TRBJ2-1
cdr3_nt: TGTGCCAGCAGCTTGCAGGGGGCGAGTGAGCAGTTCTTC
cdr3_aa: CASSLQGASEQFF

d_call: NA
v_call: TRBV30
clone_size: many
j_call: TRBJ1-2
cdr3_nt: TGTGCCTGGAATCCCGCCCCGGGCTATGGCTACACCTTC
cdr3_aa: CAWNPAPGYGYTF

d_call: NA
v_call: TRBV4-3
clone_size: few
j_call: TRBJ2-7
cdr3_nt: TGCGCCAGCAGTCCCGGCAGGGGTGCGTACGCACTCTCCTACGAGCAGTACTTC
cdr3_aa: CASSPGRGAYALSYEQYF

d_call: TRBD2
v_call: TRBV18
clone_size: NA
j_call: TRBJ2-1
cdr3_nt: TGTGCCAGCTCACCGACTAGCGGGCGGACTAGCTCCTACAATGAGCAGTTCTTC
cdr3_aa: CASSPTSGRTSSYNEQFF

d_call: NA
v_call: TRBV30
clone_size: few
j_call: TRBJ2-5
cdr3_nt: TGTGCCTGGGCCGGGACACAACTAAAGTACTTC
cdr3_aa: CAWAGTQLKYF

d_call: TRBD2
v_call: TRBV20-1
clone_size: many
j_call: TRBJ2-1
cdr3_nt: TGCAGTGCTAGAGATAGGAGGACTAGCGGGACCAATGAGCAGTTCTTC
cdr3_aa: CSARDRRTSGTNEQFF

d_call: NA
v_call: TRBV28
clone_size: many
j_call: TRBJ2-7
cdr3_nt: TGTGCCAGCAGGGCAGGAGCCGCAAAGGGACTCTACTACGAGCAGTACTTC
cdr3_aa: CASRAGAAKGLYYEQYF

d_call: NA
v_call: TRBV3-2
clone_size: few
j_call: TRBJ2-7
cdr3_nt: TGTGCCAGCAGCCAAAAGGGGGCGTACGAGCAGTACTTC
cdr3_aa: CASSQKGAYEQYF

d_call: TRBD1
v_call: TRBV11-2
clone_size: NA
j_call: TRBJ2-7
cdr3_nt: TGTGCCAGCAGCTTATGGGCAGGGGGCGAGCAGTACTTC
cdr3_aa: CASSLWAGGEQYF

d_call: NA
v_call: TRBV18
clone_size: NA
j_call: TRBJ1-1
cdr3_nt: TGTGCCAGCTCACGGGGTCATAAAAACACTGAAGCTTTCTTT
cdr3_aa: CASSRGHKNTEAFF

d_call: TRBD1
v_call: TRBV5-6
clone_size: many
j_call: TRBJ1-5
cdr3_nt: TGTGCCAGCAGCTTGGTGCGGCCTTCGGGACAGGGGCCCGAGAGCAATCAGCCCCAGCATTTT
cdr3_aa: CASSLVRPSGQGPESNQPQHF

d_call: TRBD2
v_call: TRBV28
clone_size: many
j_call: TRBJ2-7
cdr3_nt: TGTGCCAGCAGTTTAAAACTAGCGGTCTACGAGCAGTACTTC
cdr3_aa: CASSLKLAVYEQYF

d_call: NA
v_call: TRBV29-1
clone_size: many
j_call: TRBJ1-1
cdr3_nt: TGCAGCGTCCATGGACGGCTGAACACTGAAGCTTTCTTT
cdr3_aa: CSVHGRLNTEAFF

d_call: TRBD1
v_call: TRBV6-5
clone_size: many
j_call: TRBJ2-1
cdr3_nt: TGTGCCAGCAGTTACCTCGGACAGGGAAGACCCAATGAGCAGTTCTTC
cdr3_aa: CASSYLGQGRPNEQFF

d_call: NA
v_call: TRBV2
clone_size: many
j_call: TRBJ2-1
cdr3_nt: TGTGCCAGCAGTCCGGATAGCTCCTACAATGAGCAGTTCTTC
cdr3_aa: CASSPDSSYNEQFF

d_call: NA
v_call: TRBV11-1
clone_size: many
j_call: TRBJ2-3
cdr3_nt: TGTGCCAGCAGCGGGTCGTCAGGGAGCACAGATACGCAGTATTTT
cdr3_aa: CASSGSSGSTDTQYF

d_call: NA
v_call: TRBV7-2
clone_size: many
j_call: TRBJ2-1
cdr3_nt: TGTGCCAGCAGCTTTGGCGGGGTCAATGAGCAGTTCTTC
cdr3_aa: CASSFGGVNEQFF

d_call: NA
v_call: TRBV2
clone_size: many
j_call: TRBJ1-5
cdr3_nt: TGTGCCAGCGGCAGAGATAGCAATCAGCCCCAGCATTTT
cdr3_aa: CASGRDSNQPQHF

d_call: NA
v_call: TRBV3-1
clone_size: many
j_call: TRBJ2-7
cdr3_nt: TGTGCCAGCAGCCAAGGGGGGGGCGACGAGCAGTACTTC
cdr3_aa: CASSQGGGDEQYF

d_call: NA
v_call: TRBV28
clone_size: many
j_call: TRBJ2-1
cdr3_nt: TGTGCCAGCAGTTTGGAAGGACGGTACAATGAGCAGTTCTTC
cdr3_aa: CASSLEGRYNEQFF

d_call: TRBD2
v_call: TRBV4-1
clone_size: NA
j_call: TRBJ2-4
cdr3_nt: TGCGCCAGCAGCCAAGACCGGCTAGCGGGAGGACGAAACATTCAGTACTTC
cdr3_aa: CASSQDRLAGGRNIQYF

d_call: TRBD2
v_call: TRBV25-1
clone_size: few
j_call: TRBJ2-3
cdr3_nt: TGTGCCAGCAGTAAACTAGCGGGAGGTACAGATACGCAGTATTTT
cdr3_aa: CASSKLAGGTDTQYF

d_call: TRBD2
v_call: TRBV18
clone_size: few
j_call: TRBJ2-7
cdr3_nt: TGTGCCAGCTCTCGGGAGGACGGATCCTACGAGCAGTACTTC
cdr3_aa: CASSREDGSYEQYF

d_call: TRBD2
v_call: TRBV28
clone_size: few
j_call: TRBJ2-3
cdr3_nt: TGTGCCAGCAGTACCCCCACTAGCGGCACAGATACGCAGTATTTT
cdr3_aa: CASSTPTSGTDTQYF

d_call: NA
v_call: TRBV6-2/TRBV6-3
clone_size: few
j_call: TRBJ2-7
cdr3_nt: TGTGCCAGCAGTTACTACGCGGATGGAGGGTACGAGCAGTACTTC
cdr3_aa: CASSYYADGGYEQYF

d_call: NA
v_call: TRBV9
clone_size: few
j_call: TRBJ1-4
cdr3_nt: TGTGCCAGCAGCGTAGAAGGGAATTCGGATGAAAAACTGTTTTTT
cdr3_aa: CASSVEGNSDEKLFF

d_call: NA
v_call: TRBV4-1
clone_size: NA
j_call: TRBJ2-1
cdr3_nt: TGCGCCAGCAGCCAAGAACTTCGGGACATTGAGCAGTTCTTC
cdr3_aa: CASSQELRDIEQFF

d_call: NA
v_call: TRBV6-1
clone_size: many
j_call: TRBJ1-2
cdr3_nt: TGTGCCAGCAGTCCACCTAATGGAAATAATGGCTACACCTTC
cdr3_aa: CASSPPNGNNGYTF

d_call: TRBD1
v_call: TRBV9
clone_size: NA
j_call: TRBJ1-4
cdr3_nt: TGTGCCAGCAGCGCCCCTGGACAGGGAGGGGAAAAACTGTTTTTT
cdr3_aa: CASSAPGQGGEKLFF

d_call: TRBD1
v_call: TRBV5-1
clone_size: many
j_call: TRBJ2-7
cdr3_nt: TGCGCCAGCAGCTTGGGGACAGGGTTATTCTACGAGCAGTACTTC
cdr3_aa: CASSLGTGLFYEQYF

d_call: NA
v_call: TRBV7-2
clone_size: many
j_call: TRBJ2-2
cdr3_nt: TGTGCCAGCAGCCCCAGTCGGGAGCTGTTTTTT
cdr3_aa: CASSPSRELFF

d_call: TRBD2
v_call: TRBV7-2
clone_size: NA
j_call: TRBJ2-3
cdr3_nt: TGTGCCAGCAGCTGGGGGACTAGCGGGTTCACAGATACGCAGTATTTT
cdr3_aa: CASSWGTSGFTDTQYF

d_call: NA
v_call: TRBV29-1
clone_size: many
j_call: TRBJ2-7
cdr3_nt: TGCAGCGTTGAAGGCACGGTCGGGGAGCAGTACTTC
cdr3_aa: CSVEGTVGEQYF

d_call: NA
v_call: TRBV5-1
clone_size: many
j_call: TRBJ1-1
cdr3_nt: TGCGCCAGCAGCTTGCATCTCGGGGAATCCACTGAAGCTTTCTTT
cdr3_aa: CASSLHLGESTEAFF

d_call: TRBD1
v_call: TRBV19
clone_size: many
j_call: TRBJ1-2
cdr3_nt: TGTGCCAGTAGGAGGGACAGTTACTATGGCTACACCTTC
cdr3_aa: CASRRDSYYGYTF

d_call: NA
v_call: TRBV25-1
clone_size: many
j_call: TRBJ2-3
cdr3_nt: TGTGCCAGCAGTGAATCAGGGGTTGGAACAGATACGCAGTATTTT
cdr3_aa: CASSESGVGTDTQYF

d_call: NA
v_call: TRBV28
clone_size: NA
j_call: TRBJ1-1
cdr3_nt: TGTGCCAGCAGTTTTGATGGGGTCACTGAAGCTTTCTTT
cdr3_aa: CASSFDGVTEAFF

d_call: NA
v_call: TRBV6-1
clone_size: many
j_call: TRBJ1-1
cdr3_nt: TGTGCCAGCAGTGATCGGGTCCTGAACACTGAAGCTTTCTTT
cdr3_aa: CASSDRVLNTEAFF

d_call: TRBD1
v_call: TRBV11-1
clone_size: many
j_call: TRBJ2-1
cdr3_nt: TGTGCCAGCAGCTTAGAGGTGACAGGGTACAATGAGCAGTTCTTC
cdr3_aa: CASSLEVTGYNEQFF